A single sample gave rise to the 4 T cell receptor beta chains below, sequenced in a study of early T cells in non-severe SARS-CoV-2 infection. TCRdb independently ran MiXCR on the 5' RACE reads; one entry per CDR3 protein. The data show approximately 70,000 distinct CDR3 sequences, roughly an eighth seen once. Source material: whole blood. The receptors shown here come from an adult who was a healthcare worker with PCR-confirmed SARS-CoV-2 infection or an uninfected control (not recorded which).

V gene TRBV5-5 combines with J gene TRBJ2-7, with D uncertain. Germline V gene sequence: CDR1 SGHKS, CDR2 YYEKEE (reference sequence). V was cut by 3 bases and J by 4 bases, with 11 bases left in between. This CDR3 has 13 amino acids. The CDR3 nucleotides are TGTGCCAGCAGCTCCGGTGTAGGGTACGAGCAGTACTTC. Translation: CASSSGVGYEQYF.

The chain uses TRBV7-2 and TRBJ1-5; no definite D call. V lost 1 base to trimming and J lost 3 bases, with 4 bases between them. CDR3 size: 13 residues. Germline V CDR1 and CDR2: SGHTA, FQGNSA. The CDR3 coding sequence is TGTGCCAGCAGCTTAGTTGACAATCAGCCCCAGCATTTT. Protein sequence: CASSLVDNQPQHF.

Ten or more counts support this clonotype. Germline is not matched at one junction end, which may reflect a read error. The chain recombines TRBV7-7 with TRBJ2-5; TRBD1 might be the D (6 bases). Germline CDR1 and CDR2: SSHAT and FNYEAQ (reference sequence). This CDR3 has 14 residues. The CDR3 is CASSLTGQKETQYF. The CDR3 DNA sequence: TGTGCTAGCAGCTTAACCGGACAGAAAGAGACCCAGTACTTC.

There are many counts of this clonotype. V gene TRBV2 combines with J gene TRBJ1-3, with D unclear. The ends were cut back, 4 bases at V and 1 base at J, with 5 bases in the middle. Germline lookup yields CDR1 SNHLY and CDR2 FYNNEI. The CDR3 is 13 residues long. The DNA for the CDR3 is TGTGCCAGCAGTGGGGAATCTGGAAACACCATATATTTT. It yields the protein CASSGESGNTIYF.